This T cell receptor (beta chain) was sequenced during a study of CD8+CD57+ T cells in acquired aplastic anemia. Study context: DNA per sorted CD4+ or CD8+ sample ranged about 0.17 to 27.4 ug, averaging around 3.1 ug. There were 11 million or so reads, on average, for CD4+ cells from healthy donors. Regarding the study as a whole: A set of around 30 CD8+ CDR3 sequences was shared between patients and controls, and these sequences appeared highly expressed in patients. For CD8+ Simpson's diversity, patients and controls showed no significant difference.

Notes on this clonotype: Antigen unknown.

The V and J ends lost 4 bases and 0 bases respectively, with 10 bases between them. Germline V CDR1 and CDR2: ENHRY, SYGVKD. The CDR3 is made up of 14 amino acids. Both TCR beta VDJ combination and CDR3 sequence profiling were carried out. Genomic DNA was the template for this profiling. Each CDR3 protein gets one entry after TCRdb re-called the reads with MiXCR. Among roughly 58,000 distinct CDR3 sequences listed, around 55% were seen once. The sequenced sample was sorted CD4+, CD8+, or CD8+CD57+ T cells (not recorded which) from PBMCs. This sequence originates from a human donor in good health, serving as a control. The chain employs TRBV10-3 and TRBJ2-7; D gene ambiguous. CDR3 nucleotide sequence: TGTGCCATCAGTGCACCTCCGTGCTCCTACGAGCAGTACTTC. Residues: CAISAPPCSYEQYF.